This T cell receptor (beta chain) was sequenced during a study of shared clonotypes between healthy human individuals. About the study: CD4 naive and memory got three plates each, CD8 naive two, CD8 memory one.

Worth noting for this clone: What it recognizes is unknown.

TCRdb keeps only in-frame clones here, not all; method: immunoSEQ multiplex PCR. The table shows more than 550,000 clones, with about 91% occurring only once. CD8 cells regarded as naive lacked CD45RO, were positively chosen for CCR7, and omitted terminally differentiated effector memory CD45RA+ cells. Trimming at V came to 6 bases and at J to 10 bases, leaving 17 bases not matched to a gene. Germline CDR1 is SEHNR and CDR2 is FQNEAQ (reference sequence). The CDR3 consists of 16 residues. Study-wide results and caveats: Against clonotypes common to all four donors, non-shared ones had lower generation probabilities.

The sequence was collected from a man aged 25-45 years in good health. Specimen: naive CD8+ T cells sorted from blood. V gene TRBV7-9 combines with J gene TRBJ1-1; 10 bases align to TRBD1. Here the CDR3 DNA reads TGTGCCAGCAGGGTTAATTCCGGGACAGGGGAAATCGGAGCTTTCTTT. Residues: CASRVNSGTGEIGAFF.